Shown below are 12 T cell receptor beta chains from a single sample sequenced in a study of T-cell reconstitution after alpha-beta-depleted transplantation in children. TCRbeta library preparation incorporated unique molecular identifiers. One entry per CDR3 protein, called by TCRdb with MiXCR from the PCR reads. Here the sample spans 450,000 to 550,000 distinct CDR3 sequences, 10% to 12% being singletons. The sample here was PBMCs, mostly from graft donor cells, taken 180 days after TCRalphabeta/CD19-depleted stem cell transplant. All receptors derive from a female patient aged 2-15 years who had a stem cell transplant for aplastic anemia, so the T cells may come from the graft donor.

This clonotype was recorded many times. The CDR3: CAISESGTGSETQYF. The CDR3 DNA reads as TGTGCCATCAGTGAGTCTGGAACAGGGTCGGAGACCCAGTACTTC. The chain uses TRBV10-3 and TRBJ2-5, with D maybe TRBD1 (6 bases). CDR3 length: 15 residues. The germline V and J ends were trimmed by 0 bases and 5 bases, with 13 bases remaining between them. The germline V gene has CDR1 ENHRY and CDR2 SYGVKD.

With respect to this clonotype: One end of the junction varies from germline; a read error may be responsible. The chain is built from TRBV6-2 or TRBV6-3 and TRBJ2-6; 8 bases agree with TRBD1. This CDR3 region has 18 residues. Germline V gene sequence: CDR1 MNHEY, CDR2 SVGEGT. CDR3 DNA: TGTGCCAGCAGTCCGGGGACAGGACGATCCTCTGGGGCCAACGTCCAGACTTTC. It is translated as CASSPGTGRSSGANVQTF.

This clonotype was seen a handful of times. The V call is TRBV20-1, the J call TRBJ2-4, with D maybe TRBD2 (5 bases). Deletions cut 0 bases from V and 1 base from J, with 10 bases between. Germline CDR1 reads DFQATT; CDR2 reads SNEGSKA (reference sequence). CDR3 length equals 15 residues. CDR3 sequence reads: CSARDQWEAKNIQYF. The CDR3 nucleotides read TGCAGTGCTAGAGATCAGTGGGAGGCCAAAAACATTCAGTACTTC.

The gene calls are TRBV5-5 and TRBJ2-2, with a tentative D call TRBD1 (5 bases). CDR1 is SGHKS, CDR2 YYEKEE, per germline (reference sequence). The CDR3 runs 14 residues. Trimming removed 3 bases at V and 4 bases at J, with 10 bases between. This chain's CDR3 is CASSWGPVTGELFF. The CDR3 nucleotides read TGTGCCAGCAGCTGGGGCCCCGTCACCGGGGAGCTGTTTTTT.

The J gene is TRBJ2-5, the V gene TRBV5-1; possibly TRBD1 or TRBD2 for D (5 bases each). Per germline, CDR1 SGHRS and CDR2 YFSETQ. V lost 1 base, J lost 0 bases, and 10 bases lay in between. CDR3 size: 15 residues. This CDR3 reads CASSLTTADQETQYF. DNA for the CDR3: TGCGCCAGCAGCTTGACGACAGCGGACCAAGAGACCCAGTACTTC.

The chain joins TRBV5-1 to TRBJ2-5, with unresolved D. The germline V gene encodes CDR1 SGHRS and CDR2 YFSETQ. The CDR3 is 15 residues long. The V end lost 0 bases, the J end lost 1 base, and 10 bases lay between the germline ends. As DNA, the CDR3 is TGCGCCAGCAGCTTGGATAAACCAGCCCAAGAGACCCAGTACTTC. As protein: CASSLDKPAQETQYF.

This clonotype was detected a few times. V gene TRBV27 combines with J gene TRBJ1-2, with D tentatively TRBD1 (5 bases). V was shortened by 3 bases and J by 4 bases, with 9 bases between the two germline ends. The CDR3 totals 13 residues. CDR1 and CDR2 from the germline V gene are MNHEY and SMNVEV (reference sequence). Written as DNA, the CDR3 is TGTGCCAGCAGTTTCACAGGCCTCTATGGCTACACCTTC. Protein: CASSFTGLYGYTF.

The table lists this clonotype with a few counts. V gene TRBV12-3 or TRBV12-4 combines with J gene TRBJ2-7, with D uncertain. The CDR3 contains 14 residues. V was pared by 1 base and J by 4 bases, with 11 bases between. CDR3 nucleotide sequence: TGTGCCAGCAGTTTAGGTGGATCCAATTACGAGCAGTACTTC. It encodes CASSLGGSNYEQYF.

This chain uses TRBV11-2 with TRBJ2-3, with D perhaps TRBD2 (7 bases). Germline V gene data show CDR1 as SGHAT and CDR2 as FQNNGV. CDR3 length equals 18 residues. The germline V and J ends were trimmed by 4 bases and 2 bases, with 22 bases remaining between them. In DNA form, the CDR3 reads TGTGCCAGCAGCTCTCGGAGAGGGGGGGCGGGGTTCACAGATACGCAGTATTTT. Protein: CASSSRRGGAGFTDTQYF.

The chain combines TRBV12-3 or TRBV12-4 with TRBJ2-1; 7 bases are a match to TRBD1. The CDR3 runs to 14 residues. V lost 9 bases, J lost 0 bases, and 5 bases stayed unmatched. CDR3 sequence (DNA): TGTGCCAGTCTGGACAGGAGCTCCTACAATGAGCAGTTCTTC. Translating it yields CASLDRSSYNEQFF.

This clonotype turned up a few times. The CDR3 loop is CASRTGLGAGELFF. CDR3 nucleotide sequence: TGCGCCAGCAGGACCGGACTCGGGGCCGGGGAGCTGTTTTTT. The chain uses TRBV5-1 and TRBJ2-2, with a possible D match to TRBD2 (5 bases). The CDR3 consists of 14 residues. The germline gives CDR1 SGHRS, CDR2 YFSETQ. V dropped 5 bases and J dropped 6 bases, with 14 bases sitting between them.

This clonotype turned up a few times. The V and J genes are TRBV5-4 and TRBJ2-2; 11 bases map to TRBD2. Germline lookup yields CDR1 SGHNT and CDR2 YYREEE (reference sequence). Trimming at V came to 3 bases and at J to 3 bases, leaving 13 bases not matched to a gene. There are 19 residues in the CDR3. Here the CDR3 reads CASSSLVTGTSGYTGELFF. For the CDR3, the DNA is TGTGCCAGCAGCTCCTTGGTAACCGGGACTAGCGGTTACACCGGGGAGCTGTTTTTT.